The source of this T cell receptor (beta chain) is a study of control samples from healthy donors and cancer patients (dated by TCRdb to the early 2020s). Between the V and J ends, shortened by 0 bases and 0 bases respectively, the junction contains 10 bases. Via the germline V gene (reference sequence), CDR1 is SGHKS and CDR2 YYEKEE. Reading from cysteine to phenylalanine, the CDR3 counts 16 amino acids. Of the read, only the CDR3 DNA is kept; its 48 bases are in frame from base 1. The receptor library was made with the immunoSEQ multiplex PCR assay. TCRdb re-hosts the immuneACCESS table, in-frame sequences only. Its copies lack some clones; in the studies checked, an unresolved V gene accounts for under half of them, and the cause for the rest is not known. This sample comprises over 100,000 clones, 92% of them detected only once. The ten largest account for roughly 2.1% of the sample. As to this clone: Its specific antigen is unknown. No clone much larger than this one lies a single base away; base qualities are absent.

The sequenced sample was blood. This TCR was sampled from a woman aged 45-60 years in good health. This chain is built from TRBV5-5 and TRBJ2-1; no confident D gene assignment can be made. The CDR3 protein is CASSLVDISSYNEQFF. Here is the DNA: TGTGCCAGCAGCTTGGTTGACATTTCCTCCTACAATGAGCAGTTCTTC.